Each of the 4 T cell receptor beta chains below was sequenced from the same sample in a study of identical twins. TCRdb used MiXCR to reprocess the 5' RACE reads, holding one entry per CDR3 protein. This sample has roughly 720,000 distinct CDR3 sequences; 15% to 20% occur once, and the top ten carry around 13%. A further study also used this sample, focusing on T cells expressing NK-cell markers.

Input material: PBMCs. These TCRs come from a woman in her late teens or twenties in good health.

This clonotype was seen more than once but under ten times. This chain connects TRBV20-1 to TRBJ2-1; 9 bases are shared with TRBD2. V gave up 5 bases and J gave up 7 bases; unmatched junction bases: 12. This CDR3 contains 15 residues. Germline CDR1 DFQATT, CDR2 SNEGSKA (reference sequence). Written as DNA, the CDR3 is TGCAGTGCTCCCAACTCCGGGACTAGCAAGAATGAGCAGTTCTTC. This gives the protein CSAPNSGTSKNEQFF.

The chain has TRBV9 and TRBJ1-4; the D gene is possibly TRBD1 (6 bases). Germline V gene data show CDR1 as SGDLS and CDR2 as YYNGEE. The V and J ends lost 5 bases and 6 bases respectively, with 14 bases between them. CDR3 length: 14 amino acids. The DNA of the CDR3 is TGTGCCAGCAGTTGGGGGACACAGGATGAAAAACTGTTTTTT. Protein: CASSWGTQDEKLFF.

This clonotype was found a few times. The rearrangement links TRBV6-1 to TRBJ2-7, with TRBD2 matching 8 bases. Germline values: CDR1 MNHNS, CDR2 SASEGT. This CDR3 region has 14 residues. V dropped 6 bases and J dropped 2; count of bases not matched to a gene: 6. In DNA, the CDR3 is TGTGCCAGCAGGCCTACTAGCGGTCCCTACGAGCAGTACTTC. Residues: CASRPTSGPYEQYF.

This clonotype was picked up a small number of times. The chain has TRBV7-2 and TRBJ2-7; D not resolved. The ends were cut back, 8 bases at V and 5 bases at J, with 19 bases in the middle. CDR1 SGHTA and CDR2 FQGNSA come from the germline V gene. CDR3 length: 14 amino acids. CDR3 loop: CASVLSRGYDEQYF. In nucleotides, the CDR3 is TGTGCCAGCGTATTATCGAGAGGCTATGACGAGCAGTACTTC.